This TCR beta chain was found in a study of blood T cell repertoires in COVID-19. Study information: Researchers got acute and convalescent COVID-19 samples from the United States, Italy and Spain. The analysed material was cDNA or gDNA that came from T cells, B-cell-depleted T cells, or PBMCs.

The CDR3 is 20 residues long. Germline V lookup: CDR1 MGHRA, CDR2 YSYEKL. Unmatched junction bases numbered 25, after V lost 1 base and J lost 7 bases. Original data processing: Cell counts per sample came from amplifying reference gene primers. Produced via immunoSEQ multiplex PCR; TCRdb's table is partial and in-frame only. D and trimming were read from the DNA, whereas the V and J calls and clone size are those reported in that table. The repertoire consists of about 70,000 clones, with roughly 80% occurring once and the leading ten covering roughly 20%. This chain links TRBV4-1 with TRBJ2-7; 7 bases match TRBD1. The clonotype originates from a man in his 70s who had recovered from COVID-19. The sequenced sample consisted of peripheral blood. In nucleotides, the CDR3 is TGCGCCAGCAGCCAAGGGAAAGCCGGGACAGCCTCTCGAAGTCGTTGGGAGCAGTACTTC. As protein: CASSQGKAGTASRSRWEQYF.